These T cell receptor beta chains were read from a single sample in a study of blood T cell repertoires in COVID-19. Method: immunoSEQ multiplex PCR; TCRdb's copy keeps in-frame clones and lacks some. This sample has over 100,000 clones, with about 85% found just once. Material for sequencing was peripheral blood. All receptors come from a man older than 75 with acute or convalescent COVID-19. Both conserved end residues are part of each CDR3. A D gene is named only where the DNA matches it firmly. Clone size is shown for a subset of rows, as once, few, many or a class of expanded clone.

D,size,J,V,CDR3,DNA
TRBD1,.,TRBJ1-2,TRBV7-3,CASSDAGGVGYTF,TGTGCCAGCAGTGACGCAGGGGGCGTCGGCTACACCTTC
TRBD2,.,TRBJ2-7,TRBV3-1/TRBV3-2,CASSQATSGGYEQYF,TGTGCCAGCAGCCAAGCGACTAGCGGGGGGTACGAGCAGTACTTC
.,once,TRBJ1-4,TRBV7-2,CASSLVGHGSEKLFF,TGTGCCAGCAGCCTAGTAGGCCATGGGAGTGAAAAACTGTTTTTT
.,.,TRBJ2-7,TRBV5-6,CASSFTSGHVRYEQYF,TGTGCCAGCAGCTTCACCAGCGGGCACGTGCGGTACGAGCAGTACTTC
TRBD2,.,TRBJ2-5,TRBV6-2/TRBV6-3,CASSYGGRGETQYF,TGTGCCAGCAGTTACGGCGGGAGAGGGGAGACCCAGTACTTC
.,.,TRBJ1-6,TRBV5-1,CASSLVSNSPLHF,TGCGCCAGCAGCTTGGTTTCGAATTCACCCCTCCACTTT
.,.,TRBJ1-3,TRBV4-1,CASSQGAGFGNTIYF,TGCGCCAGCAGCCAAGGAGCAGGGTTTGGAAACACCATATATTTT
TRBD1,few,TRBJ1-6,TRBV18,CASSPGQGDSPLHF,TGTGCCAGCTCACCGGGACAGGGCGATTCACCCCTCCACTTT
.,once,TRBJ1-2,TRBV5-1,CASSLTVNYGYTF,TGCGCCAGCAGCTTGACGGTTAACTATGGCTACACCTTC
TRBD1,few,TRBJ1-6,TRBV6-2/TRBV6-3,CASSLADRRGSPLHF,TGTGCCAGCAGTCTCGCGGACAGGAGAGGTTCACCCCTCCACTTT
.,.,TRBJ1-5,TRBV7-2,CASSLATVSNQPQHF,TGTGCCAGCAGCTTAGCGACAGTGAGCAATCAGCCCCAGCATTTT
TRBD1,.,TRBJ2-1,TRBV6-5,CASSYSQGAKGEQFF,TGTGCCAGCAGTTACTCGCAGGGGGCTAAGGGTGAGCAGTTCTTC
TRBD1,once,TRBJ1-2,TRBV27,CASRSTGEGYGYTF,TGTGCCAGCAGGTCGACAGGGGAAGGGTATGGCTACACCTTC
.,.,TRBJ2-3,TRBV4-2,CASSSSPGGPGADTQYF,TGTGCCAGCAGCTCCTCCCCAGGGGGACCGGGGGCAGATACGCAGTATTTT
.,.,TRBJ1-5,TRBV28,CASSFSSNQPQHF,TGTGCCAGCAGTTTTAGTAGCAATCAGCCCCAGCATTTT
.,once,TRBJ1-2,TRBV7-9,CASSPPGGQLSVYGYTF,TGTGCCAGCAGCCCCCCGGGGGGGCAACTGAGCGTCTATGGCTACACCTTC
.,.,TRBJ2-1,TRBV5-5,CASSPGHEQFF,TGTGCCAGCAGCCCAGGCCATGAGCAGTTCTTC
TRBD1,.,TRBJ1-2,TRBV5-6,CASSLEFRGNYGYTF,TGTGCCAGCAGCTTGGAGTTCAGGGGGAACTATGGCTACACCTTC
.,.,TRBJ1-2,TRBV14,CASSQDQVESVNYGYTF,TGTGCCAGCAGCCAAGATCAAGTGGAGTCGGTTAACTATGGCTACACCTTC
.,once,TRBJ1-2,TRBV7-2,CASTEAAHGYTF,TGTGCCAGCACGGAAGCGGCACATGGCTACACCTTC
TRBD2,.,TRBJ2-7,TRBV30,CAWSPYASSGELEQYF,TGTGCCTGGAGTCCATATGCGTCTAGCGGGGAGCTCGAGCAGTACTTC
TRBD2,.,TRBJ2-1,TRBV6-1,CASSEVSNSGIKDEQFF,TGTGCCAGCAGTGAAGTTAGTAATAGCGGGATTAAAGATGAGCAGTTCTTC
.,.,TRBJ2-7,TRBV3-1/TRBV3-2,CASSHSAGRPYEQYF,TGTGCCAGCAGCCACTCAGCGGGTCGCCCCTACGAGCAGTACTTC
TRBD1,.,TRBJ1-4,TRBV6-1,CASSPGQANEKLFF,TGTGCCAGCAGTCCGGGACAGGCGAATGAAAAACTGTTTTTT
.,.,TRBJ2-7,TRBV6-5,CASRTGTSAAEQYF,TGTGCCAGCAGAACCGGGACTTCGGCGGCCGAGCAGTACTTC
.,.,TRBJ1-4,TRBV7-9,CASSSGTHNEKLFF,TGTGCCAGCAGCTCCGGGACACATAATGAAAAACTGTTTTTT
TRBD1,once,TRBJ1-2,TRBV11-2,CASSPTGIYGYTF,TGTGCCAGCAGCCCGACAGGGATCTATGGCTACACCTTC
.,.,TRBJ1-6,TRBV12-3/TRBV12-4,CASSQGGNSPLHF,TGTGCCAGCAGTCAGGGCGGCAATTCACCCCTCCACTTT
.,.,TRBJ2-5,TRBV9,CASSGAREETQYF,TGTGCCAGCAGCGGCGCCAGGGAAGAGACCCAGTACTTC
.,.,TRBJ2-1,TRBV9,CASSPRNNYNEQFF,TGTGCCAGCAGCCCAAGAAACAACTACAATGAGCAGTTCTTC
.,.,TRBJ1-2,TRBV12-3/TRBV12-4,CASSTGTNYGYTF,TGTGCCAGCAGTACGGGAACTAACTATGGCTACACCTTC
.,.,TRBJ1-3,TRBV29-1,CSAGHANTIYF,TGCAGCGCCGGACATGCGAACACCATATATTTT
.,.,TRBJ1-5,TRBV6-6,CASSYPEADQPQHF,TGTGCCAGCAGTTACCCCGAAGCGGACCAGCCCCAGCATTTT
.,.,TRBJ2-2,TRBV9,CASSVFEGVNTGELFF,TGTGCCAGCAGCGTATTTGAGGGGGTGAACACCGGGGAGCTGTTTTTT
TRBD2,.,TRBJ2-5,TRBV4-3,CASSQDWLAGDETQYF,TGCGCCAGCAGCCAAGATTGGCTAGCGGGAGATGAGACCCAGTACTTC
.,.,TRBJ1-2,TRBV19,CASSTDGGDNYGYTF,TGTGCCAGTAGTACCGACGGAGGGGACAACTATGGCTACACCTTC
TRBD1,few,TRBJ1-1,TRBV11-1,CASSRTGNTEAFF,TGTGCCAGTAGTCGGACAGGCAACACTGAAGCTTTCTTT
TRBD2,.,TRBJ2-3,TRBV2,CASRVGTSGNTDTQYF,TGTGCCAGCAGGGTCGGGACTAGCGGGAACACAGATACGCAGTATTTT
TRBD1,once,TRBJ1-1,TRBV18,CASSLSGGREAFF,TGTGCCAGCTCACTATCAGGGGGACGGGAAGCTTTCTTT
TRBD1,.,TRBJ1-6,TRBV28,CASSPGDRGYSPLHF,TGTGCCAGCAGCCCCGGGGACAGGGGATATTCACCCCTCCACTTT
TRBD2,.,TRBJ2-7,TRBV10-1,CASSERRWAGGTYEQYF,TGCGCCAGCAGTGAGAGAAGATGGGCGGGAGGTACCTACGAGCAGTACTTC
TRBD1,.,TRBJ1-5,TRBV19,CASSTGTGNQPQHF,TGTGCCAGTAGTACCGGGACAGGCAATCAGCCCCAGCATTTT
.,few,TRBJ2-7,TRBV9,CASSVLPSDSYEQYF,TGTGCCAGCAGCGTACTGCCGTCAGATTCCTACGAGCAGTACTTC